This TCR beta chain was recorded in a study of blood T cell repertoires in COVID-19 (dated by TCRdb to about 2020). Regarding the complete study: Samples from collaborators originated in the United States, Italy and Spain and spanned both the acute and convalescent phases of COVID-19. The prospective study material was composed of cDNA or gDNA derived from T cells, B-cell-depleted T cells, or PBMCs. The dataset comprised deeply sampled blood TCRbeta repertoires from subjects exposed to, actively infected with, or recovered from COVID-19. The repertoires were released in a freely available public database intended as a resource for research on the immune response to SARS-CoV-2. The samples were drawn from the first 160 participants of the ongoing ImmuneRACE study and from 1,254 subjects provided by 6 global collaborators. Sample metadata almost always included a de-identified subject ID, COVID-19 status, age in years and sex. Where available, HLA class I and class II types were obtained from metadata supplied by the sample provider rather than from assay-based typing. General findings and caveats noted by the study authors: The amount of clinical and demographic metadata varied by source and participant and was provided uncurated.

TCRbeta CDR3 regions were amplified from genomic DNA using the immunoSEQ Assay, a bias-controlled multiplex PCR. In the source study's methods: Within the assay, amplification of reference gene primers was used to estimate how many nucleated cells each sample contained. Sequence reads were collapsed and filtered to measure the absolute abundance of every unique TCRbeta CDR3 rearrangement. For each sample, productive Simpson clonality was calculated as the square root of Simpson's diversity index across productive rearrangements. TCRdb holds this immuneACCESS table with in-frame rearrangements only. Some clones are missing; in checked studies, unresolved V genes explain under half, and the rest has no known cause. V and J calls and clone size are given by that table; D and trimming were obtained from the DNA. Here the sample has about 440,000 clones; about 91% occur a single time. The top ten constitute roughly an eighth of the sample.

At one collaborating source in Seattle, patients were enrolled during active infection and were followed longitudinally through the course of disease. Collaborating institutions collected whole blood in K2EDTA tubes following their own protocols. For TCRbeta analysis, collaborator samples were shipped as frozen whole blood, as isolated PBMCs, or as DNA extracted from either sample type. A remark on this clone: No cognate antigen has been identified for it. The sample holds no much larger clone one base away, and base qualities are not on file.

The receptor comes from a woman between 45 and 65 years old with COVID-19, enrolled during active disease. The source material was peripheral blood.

The nucleotide sequence reads TGTGCCATCAGCGGGACAGGCGGGGACACTGAAGCTTTCTTT. Translated, this gives CAISGTGGDTEAFF. The V and J segments used are TRBV10-3 and TRBJ1-1; a stretch of 8 junction bases matches TRBD1. From its cysteine to its phenylalanine, the CDR3 spans 14 amino acids. The kept DNA is CDR3 alone, 42 bases in frame from the first base. Clipping removes 6 bases from V and 3 bases from J, with 6 as the unmatched junction base count. The germline V gene supplies CDR1 ENHRY and CDR2 SYGVKD.